This is a list of T cell receptor beta chains from one sample in a study of monozygotic twins with inflammatory bowel disease. From the 5' RACE reads, TCRdb lists one entry per CDR3 protein and no DNA. The ten most abundant clones cover about 8% of a sample with roughly 170,000 distinct CDR3 sequences. The sequencing sample was made of blood. Every receptor here comes from a human donor with ulcerative colitis or Crohn's disease, or a healthy co-twin of an affected twin (not recorded which). Both conserved end residues are part of each CDR3. Each record gives: J gene, V gene, CDR3 protein.

J: TRBJ2-5; V: TRBV2; CDR3: CASIPPGQGRGETQYF
J: TRBJ1-1; V: TRBV29-1; CDR3: CSAGRGGITEAFF
J: TRBJ1-1; V: TRBV7-2; CDR3: CASSPNAGTGRTEAFF
J: TRBJ1-6; V: TRBV7-9; CDR3: CTSSLESPNSPLHF
J: TRBJ1-5; V: TRBV5-1; CDR3: CASSLRRGEVFSNQPQHF
J: TRBJ2-7; V: TRBV11-2; CDR3: CASSLRIGEQYF
J: TRBJ1-5; V: TRBV20-1; CDR3: CSATRDKSNQPQHF
J: TRBJ1-1; V: TRBV11-2; CDR3: CASSPGTRRDTEAFF
J: TRBJ1-1; V: TRBV7-9; CDR3: CASSLHRDRRRSTEAFF
J: TRBJ2-4; V: TRBV5-1; CDR3: CASSLEGLFPVNIQYF
J: TRBJ1-2; V: TRBV5-6; CDR3: CASSLAAPAGYTF
J: TRBJ1-4; V: TRBV7-6; CDR3: CASSLAGRANEKLFF
J: TRBJ2-3; V: TRBV18; CDR3: CASSPPRLAGGPDTQYF
J: TRBJ1-2; V: TRBV20-1; CDR3: CSARGDSRGAGYTF
J: TRBJ2-1; V: TRBV27; CDR3: CASSLVGGPYNEQFF
J: TRBJ1-2; V: TRBV12-3/TRBV12-4; CDR3: CASRPGWKDYGYTF
J: TRBJ1-1; V: TRBV18; CDR3: CASSPLGQGGLAFF
J: TRBJ1-1; V: TRBV7-9; CDR3: CASSPLPGDPEAFF
J: TRBJ2-1; V: TRBV6-2/TRBV6-3; CDR3: CASLGRARIYNEQFF
J: TRBJ1-1; V: TRBV5-5; CDR3: CASSFSMNTEAFF
J: TRBJ2-1; V: TRBV9; CDR3: CASSGAWAGSYNEQFF
J: TRBJ2-3; V: TRBV20-1; CDR3: CSARDERGYTDTQYF
J: TRBJ2-7; V: TRBV27; CDR3: CASSLRTGDRYEQYF
J: TRBJ2-1; V: TRBV3-1; CDR3: CASSQYPGQSNEQFF
J: TRBJ2-7; V: TRBV6-5; CDR3: CASSYSKSYEQYF
J: TRBJ1-5; V: TRBV30; CDR3: CAWSTGQFNQPQHF
J: TRBJ1-2; V: TRBV20-1; CDR3: CSAPDRGLGFVYGYTF
J: TRBJ1-1; V: TRBV6-5; CDR3: CASSPDTLELAYTEAFF
J: TRBJ2-7; V: TRBV20-1; CDR3: CSAREARRSTYEQYF
J: TRBJ1-2; V: TRBV4-2; CDR3: CASSQDGPGADYGYTF
J: TRBJ1-2; V: TRBV6-5; CDR3: CASRDPYGYTF
J: TRBJ2-1; V: TRBV6-7; CDR3: CASSSGTSGRNEQFF
J: TRBJ1-1; V: TRBV20-1; CDR3: CRPTGLRSDTEAFF
J: TRBJ2-5; V: TRBV20-1; CDR3: CSARVGGIQETQYF
J: TRBJ1-5; V: TRBV20-1; CDR3: CSAREGSLSSSQHF
J: TRBJ1-1; V: TRBV6-2/TRBV6-3; CDR3: CASSRQGNTEAFF
J: TRBJ2-7; V: TRBV12-3/TRBV12-4; CDR3: CASSLTAGAGEQYF
J: TRBJ2-2; V: TRBV20-1; CDR3: CSALDRATTGELFF
J: TRBJ1-6; V: TRBV3-1; CDR3: CASSLRVSSYNSPLHF
J: TRBJ1-2; V: TRBV29-1; CDR3: CSVEKQDYGYTF
J: TRBJ2-7; V: TRBV4-1; CDR3: CASSLYMTGRNEQYF
J: TRBJ2-7; V: TRBV7-3; CDR3: CASSSQGGGEQYF
J: TRBJ2-7; V: TRBV10-3; CDR3: CAIGTPTYEQYF
J: TRBJ2-4; V: TRBV18; CDR3: CASSPGTGLDIQYF
J: TRBJ2-7; V: TRBV7-2; CDR3: CASISASGTGATYEQYF
J: TRBJ1-1; V: TRBV27; CDR3: CASRYRQNTEAFF
J: TRBJ1-1; V: TRBV11-2; CDR3: CASSSFIRDRGQGTEAFF
J: TRBJ1-3; V: TRBV7-8; CDR3: CASALPQGGNTIYF
J: TRBJ1-2; V: TRBV7-2; CDR3: CASSPGQALYGYTF
J: TRBJ2-1; V: TRBV10-3; CDR3: CAISPGPGNEQFF
J: TRBJ1-2; V: TRBV19; CDR3: CASSGVRTYGYTF
J: TRBJ2-5; V: TRBV28; CDR3: CATKAGGETQYF
J: TRBJ1-1; V: TRBV5-1; CDR3: CASTQGQGGTEAFF
J: TRBJ2-7; V: TRBV20-1; CDR3: CSARIEALSGQYF
J: TRBJ2-3; V: TRBV27; CDR3: CASSLPGFTDTQYF